The TCR beta chain under discussion was sequenced for a study of CXCR3-negative and CXCR3-positive naive CD8 T cells. CDR1 and CDR2 from the germline V gene are MNHEY and SVGAGI. The CDR3 extends over 14 amino acids. The TRB cDNA libraries were prepared by 5' RACE with UMI labels. TCRdb reprocessed the 5' RACE reads, keeping one entry per CDR3 protein, no DNA. In total, the table holds some 130,000 distinct CDR3 sequences. V usage is TRBV6-5 and J usage is TRBJ2-1. Material for sequencing was naive CXCR3- CD8+ T cells from blood. Indicated subset: CD45RO-CCR7+CD27+CD95- naive CD8+ T cells lacking CXCR3 (TNR3-). The receptor's source is a human donor in good health. Some clones in this sample may be carry-over from other donors' samples. CDR3 residues: CASSYGGSYNEQFF.